One TCR beta chain is described in this entry. Allocation to cohorts depended on clinical history reported by the participants. The sample originates from a study of blood T cell repertoires in COVID-19. In the study overall: Samples came from the United States, Italy and Spain, spanning acute and convalescent COVID-19.

Original processing notes: Researchers report that nucleated cell counts were estimated from reference gene primer amplification. Some clones are missing from TCRdb's copy, which holds only in-frame ones; the method was immunoSEQ multiplex PCR. V and J calls and clone size are as listed in that table; D and trimming were resolved from the DNA. The table lists 250,000 to 300,000 clones, approximately 85% of them singletons. Looked up from germline, CDR1 is LGHDT and CDR2 is YNNKEL (reference sequence). Trimming removed 5 bases at V and 2 bases at J, with 16 bases between. The CDR3 is 15 amino acids. This clonotype originated in a woman aged 50 to 60 who had recovered from COVID-19. The chain uses TRBV3-1 (or the pseudogene TRBV3-2) and TRBJ2-7; D possibly corresponds to TRBD2 (6 bases). Sequencing input: PBMCs or T cells enriched from blood (not recorded which). CDR3 residues: CASSRNWEAPYEQYF. CDR3 bases: TGTGCCAGCAGCAGAAATTGGGAGGCACCCTACGAGCAGTACTTC.